The sequence of this TCR beta chain was determined in a study of cytomegalovirus exposure and HLA in healthy donors. General study findings and limits: Looking again later, the authors saw that most CMV-associated TCR beta chains seemed HLA-restricted.

Between the trimmed V and J ends, which lost 8 bases and 0 bases, there was a span of 25 bases. CDR1 and CDR2 from the germline V gene are PRHDT and FYEKMQ (reference sequence). CDR3 size: 18 residues. A note on this clone: What it binds is unknown.

A multiplex PCR was run with 60 Vbeta primers and 13 Jbeta primers. Profiling relied on immunoSEQ multiplex PCR, and the TCRdb table lists in-frame clones only, not all of them. The data show some 100,000 clones, 70% to 80% seen once. Sequencing used PBMCs. The rearrangement links TRBV13 to TRBJ2-5, with D perhaps TRBD1 (7 bases). The clonotype originates from a male donor in good health and CMV-seropositive. The CDR3 is CASRIQGRLTQYQETQYF. The DNA of the CDR3 is TGTGCCAGCCGAATACAGGGGAGGCTTACCCAGTACCAAGAGACCCAGTACTTC.